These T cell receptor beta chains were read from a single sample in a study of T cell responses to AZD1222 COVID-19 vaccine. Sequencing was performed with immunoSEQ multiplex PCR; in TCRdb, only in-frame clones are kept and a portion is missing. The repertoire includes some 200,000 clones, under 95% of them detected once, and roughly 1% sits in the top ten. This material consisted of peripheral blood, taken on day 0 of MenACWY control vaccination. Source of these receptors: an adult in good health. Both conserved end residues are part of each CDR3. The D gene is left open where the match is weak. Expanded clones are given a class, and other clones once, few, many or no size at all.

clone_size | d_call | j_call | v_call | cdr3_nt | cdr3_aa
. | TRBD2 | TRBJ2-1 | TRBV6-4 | TGTGCCAGCAGTGACTCTAGCGGGGGGGCCAATGAGCAGTTCTTC | CASSDSSGGANEQFF
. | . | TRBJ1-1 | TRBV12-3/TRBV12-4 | TGTGCCAGCAGCGACAATTCTGAAGCTTTCTTT | CASSDNSEAFF
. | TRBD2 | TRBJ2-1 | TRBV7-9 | TGTGCCAGCAGCCAGTTCCCGGGGGGATTAAACAAGGAGCAGTTCTTC | CASSQFPGGLNKEQFF
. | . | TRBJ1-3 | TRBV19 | TGTGCCAGTAGTATTACAGGGTCCGGAAACACCATATATTTT | CASSITGSGNTIYF
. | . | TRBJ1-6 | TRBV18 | TGTGCCAGCTCACCCGACAGTAATTCACCCCTCCACTTT | CASSPDSNSPLHF
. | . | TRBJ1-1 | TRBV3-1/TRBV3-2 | TGTGCCAGCACCCATACAGGGAACACTGAAGCTTTCTTT | CASTHTGNTEAFF
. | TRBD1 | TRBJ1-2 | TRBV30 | TGTGCCTGGAGTGTACACGGGACAGGGGGCTCTAACTATGGCTACACCTTC | CAWSVHGTGGSNYGYTF
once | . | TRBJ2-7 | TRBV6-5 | TGTGCCATTAGGGGCGTAAGCTCCTACGAGCAGTACTTC | CAIRGVSSYEQYF
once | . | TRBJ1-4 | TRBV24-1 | TGTGCCACCAGTGATTTGCGAACTGATAATAATGAAAAACTGTTTTTT | CATSDLRTDNNEKLFF
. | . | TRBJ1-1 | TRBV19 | TGTGCCAGTAGAGACATGGGCGGCACTGAAGCTTTCTTT | CASRDMGGTEAFF
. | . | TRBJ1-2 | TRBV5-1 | TGCGCCAGTGGGGACGGCGAAGGGGTTGGCTACACCTTC | CASGDGEGVGYTF
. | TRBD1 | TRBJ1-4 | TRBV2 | TGTGCCAGCAGTTCCCGGACAGGACTCACTAATGAAAAACTGTTTTTT | CASSSRTGLTNEKLFF
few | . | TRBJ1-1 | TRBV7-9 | TGTGCCAGCAGCGGACAGAGGAACACTGAAGCTTTCTTT | CASSGQRNTEAFF
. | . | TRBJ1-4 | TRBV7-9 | TGTGCCAGCAGCCGGGACCTCACAACTAATGAAAAACTGTTTTTT | CASSRDLTTNEKLFF
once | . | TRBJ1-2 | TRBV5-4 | TGTGCCAGCAGCTTGGGACATCAGGGCTACACCTTC | CASSLGHQGYTF
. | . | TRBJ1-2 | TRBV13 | TGTGCCAGCAGCCTTAGCGGGGGCCTACGCTATGGCTACACCTTC | CASSLSGGLRYGYTF
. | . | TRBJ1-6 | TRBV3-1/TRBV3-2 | TGTGCCAGCAGCCAAGTAGGGAGCTCCTATAATTCACCCCTCCACTTT | CASSQVGSSYNSPLHF
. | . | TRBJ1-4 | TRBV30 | TGTGCCTGGAGCACTAGCGGGGCTGGGGAAAAACTGTTTTTT | CAWSTSGAGEKLFF
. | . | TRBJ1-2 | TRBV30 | TGTGCCTGGGCTGATATCAGGGAGGTCTATGGCTACACCTTC | CAWADIREVYGYTF
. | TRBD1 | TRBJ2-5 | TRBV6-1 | TGTGCCAGCAGTGATGACAGGGGGCCGCGAGAGACCCAGTACTTC | CASSDDRGPRETQYF
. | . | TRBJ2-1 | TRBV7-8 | TGTGCCAGCAGCTTGATTGCTCTGGACGGGGAGCAGTTCTTC | CASSLIALDGEQFF
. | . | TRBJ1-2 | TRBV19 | TGTGCCAGTAATCGGGTTAACTATGGCTACACCTTC | CASNRVNYGYTF
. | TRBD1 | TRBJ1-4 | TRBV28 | TGTGCCAGCAGTCCCCATCGACAGGGGAATGAAAAACTGTTTTTT | CASSPHRQGNEKLFF
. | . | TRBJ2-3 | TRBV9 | TGTGCCAGCAGCGGGGGGGAGGATACGCAGTATTTT | CASSGGEDTQYF
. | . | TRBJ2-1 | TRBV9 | TGTGCCAGCAGCGTAGGGAGCTACAATGAGCAGTTCTTC | CASSVGSYNEQFF
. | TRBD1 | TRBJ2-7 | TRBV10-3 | TGTGCCATCAGGGGGACAGGGGGCTACGAGCAGTACTTC | CAIRGTGGYEQYF
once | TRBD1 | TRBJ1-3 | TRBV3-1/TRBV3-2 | TGTGCCAGCAGCCACCAGGGACAGGGTTCTGGAAACACCATATATTTT | CASSHQGQGSGNTIYF
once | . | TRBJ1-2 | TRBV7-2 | TGTGCCAGCAGCTTAGTATCAGGGGACCATGGCTACACCTTC | CASSLVSGDHGYTF
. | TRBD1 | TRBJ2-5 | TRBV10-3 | TGTGCCATCAGACCAGGACAGGGCGGGAAGACCCAGTACTTC | CAIRPGQGGKTQYF
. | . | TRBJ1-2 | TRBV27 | TGTGCCAGCAGTTTGGCGGGTAACTATGGCTACACCTTC | CASSLAGNYGYTF
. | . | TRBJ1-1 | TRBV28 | TGTGCCAGCAGTTACCAGGGACTGAAAGCTTTCTTT | CASSYQGLKAFF
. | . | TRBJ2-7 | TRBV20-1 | TGCAGTGCTAGTTCGGGCGGGGAAATCTACGAGCAGTACTTC | CSASSGGEIYEQYF
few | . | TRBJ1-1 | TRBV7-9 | TGTGCCAGCAGCAAACATACGAACACTGAAGCTTTCTTT | CASSKHTNTEAFF
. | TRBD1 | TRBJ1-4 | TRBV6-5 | TGTGCCAGCAGCCTCACAGGGGCTAATGAAAAACTGTTTTTT | CASSLTGANEKLFF
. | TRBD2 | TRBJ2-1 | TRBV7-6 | TGTGCCAGCAGCTTTGGGCGACTAGCGGGGGGAGGTAGCAATGAGCAGTTCTTC | CASSFGRLAGGGSNEQFF
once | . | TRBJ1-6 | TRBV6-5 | TGTGCCAGCAGTACCGGACAGCGGTTTAATTCACCCCTCCACTTT | CASSTGQRFNSPLHF
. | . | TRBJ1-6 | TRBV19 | TGTGCCAGTAGTACTTCGGTCGGTTCACCCCTCCACTTT | CASSTSVGSPLHF
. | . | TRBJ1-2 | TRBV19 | TGTGCCAGTAACCCAACGGGGGTCAGCTATGGCTACACCTTC | CASNPTGVSYGYTF
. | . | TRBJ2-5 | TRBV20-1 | TGCAGTGCTAGAGATTTTGAGACCCAGTACTTC | CSARDFETQYF
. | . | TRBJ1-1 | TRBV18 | TGTGCCAGCTCACCCCTAAGGGACACTGAAGCTTTCTTT | CASSPLRDTEAFF
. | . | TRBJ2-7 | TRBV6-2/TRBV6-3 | TGTGCCAGCAGTTATTCCAGGGGATACGAGCAGTACTTC | CASSYSRGYEQYF